This is a list of T cell receptor beta chains from one sample in a study of blood T cells in healthy people across ages. Via MiXCR, TCRdb re-called the 5' RACE reads, giving one row per CDR3 protein. The table has over 950,000 distinct CDR3 sequences, approximately 50% seen once. The sequenced material came from blood. All receptors derive from a woman aged 55-75 years in good health. Each CDR3 is given with its conserved first and last residue. D genes are given only for firm matches. Where a row states a size, it is once, few, many or the class of an expanded clone; other rows omit it.

j_call: TRBJ2-5; clone_size: few; d_call: .; v_call: TRBV11-2; cdr3_aa: CASSLALGMETQYF; cdr3_nt: TGTGCCAGCAGCTTAGCGTTGGGGATGGAGACCCAGTACTTC
j_call: TRBJ1-1; clone_size: .; d_call: TRBD1; v_call: TRBV13; cdr3_aa: CASSFWTGGVEVEAFF; cdr3_nt: TGTGCCAGCAGCTTTTGGACAGGGGGCGTAGAGGTTGAAGCTTTCTTT
j_call: TRBJ2-7; clone_size: few; d_call: TRBD2; v_call: TRBV20-1; cdr3_aa: CSATPGLAGPYEQYF; cdr3_nt: TGCAGTGCTACACCGGGACTAGCGGGACCCTACGAGCAGTACTTC
j_call: TRBJ2-7; clone_size: few; d_call: TRBD2; v_call: TRBV6-6; cdr3_aa: CASGDSGRGYEQYF; cdr3_nt: TGTGCCAGCGGGGATAGCGGGAGAGGTTACGAGCAGTACTTC
j_call: TRBJ2-1; clone_size: .; d_call: TRBD2; v_call: TRBV20-1; cdr3_aa: CSARGAWTSRNEQFF; cdr3_nt: TGCAGTGCTAGAGGAGCTTGGACTAGCCGAAATGAGCAGTTCTTC
j_call: TRBJ2-1; clone_size: .; d_call: TRBD2; v_call: TRBV7-2; cdr3_aa: CASSLGSGTSPFF; cdr3_nt: TGTGCCAGCAGCTTAGGATCCGGGACTAGTCCGTTCTTC
j_call: TRBJ2-5; clone_size: .; d_call: .; v_call: TRBV29-1; cdr3_aa: CSVEGPGGNEQYF; cdr3_nt: TGCAGCGTTGAAGGACCGGGCGGCAATGAGCAGTACTTC
j_call: TRBJ2-7; clone_size: once; d_call: .; v_call: TRBV3-1; cdr3_aa: CASSPWADTDEQYF; cdr3_nt: TGTGCCAGCAGCCCCTGGGCGGACACCGACGAGCAGTACTTC
j_call: TRBJ2-3; clone_size: .; d_call: .; v_call: TRBV5-1; cdr3_aa: CASSSGDVGTDTQYF; cdr3_nt: TGCGCCAGCAGCTCCGGAGACGTTGGCACAGATACGCAGTATTTT
j_call: TRBJ2-7; clone_size: .; d_call: TRBD1; v_call: TRBV5-5; cdr3_aa: CASSLAGQVSYEQYF; cdr3_nt: TGTGCCAGCAGCTTGGCCGGACAGGTATCCTACGAGCAGTACTTC
j_call: TRBJ2-7; clone_size: .; d_call: .; v_call: TRBV7-2; cdr3_aa: CASSARLAYEQYF; cdr3_nt: TGTGCCAGCAGCGCCAGACTAGCCTACGAGCAGTACTTC
j_call: TRBJ2-1; clone_size: .; d_call: .; v_call: TRBV28; cdr3_aa: CASSLSNSYNEQFF; cdr3_nt: TGTGCCAGCAGTTTAAGTAATAGCTACAATGAGCAGTTCTTC
j_call: TRBJ1-5; clone_size: .; d_call: .; v_call: TRBV25-1; cdr3_aa: CASSETGLGGNQPQHF; cdr3_nt: TGTGCCAGCAGTGAGACAGGTCTAGGCGGCAATCAGCCCCAGCATTTT
j_call: TRBJ2-7; clone_size: once; d_call: .; v_call: TRBV20-1; cdr3_aa: CSVSRSMGSENEQYF; cdr3_nt: TGCAGTGTCTCGAGGTCGATGGGGTCGGAGAACGAGCAGTACTTC
j_call: TRBJ2-7; clone_size: few; d_call: TRBD2; v_call: TRBV6-6; cdr3_aa: CASSYSGTSANEQYF; cdr3_nt: TGTGCCAGCAGTTACTCCGGGACTAGCGCAAACGAGCAGTACTTC
j_call: TRBJ1-1; clone_size: .; d_call: .; v_call: TRBV20-1; cdr3_aa: CSARPTSRRQFNEAFF; cdr3_nt: TGCAGTGCTAGACCGACGTCCCGAAGACAGTTTAATGAAGCTTTCTTT
j_call: TRBJ2-1; clone_size: .; d_call: TRBD2; v_call: TRBV29-1; cdr3_aa: CSVLSSGRHNEQFF; cdr3_nt: TGCAGCGTTCTCTCCAGCGGGAGGCACAATGAGCAGTTCTTC
j_call: TRBJ2-7; clone_size: few; d_call: .; v_call: TRBV7-3; cdr3_aa: CASSFERAAEQYF; cdr3_nt: TGTGCCAGCAGCTTTGAAAGAGCCGCCGAGCAGTACTTC
j_call: TRBJ2-7; clone_size: few; d_call: .; v_call: TRBV6-5; cdr3_aa: CASSYKPGPYEQYF; cdr3_nt: TGTGCCAGCAGTTACAAGCCAGGGCCCTACGAGCAGTACTTC
j_call: TRBJ2-3; clone_size: few; d_call: TRBD2; v_call: TRBV29-1; cdr3_aa: CSVERGLAGGSTDTQYF; cdr3_nt: TGCAGCGTTGAACGGGGACTAGCGGGAGGGAGCACAGATACGCAGTATTTT
j_call: TRBJ2-1; clone_size: few; d_call: TRBD2; v_call: TRBV7-8; cdr3_aa: CASSLDPGTSGMNEQFF; cdr3_nt: TGTGCCAGCAGCTTAGACCCCGGGACTAGCGGGATGAATGAGCAGTTCTTC
j_call: TRBJ2-1; clone_size: .; d_call: TRBD2; v_call: TRBV2; cdr3_aa: CASSDPSGLYNEQFF; cdr3_nt: TGTGCCAGCAGTGATCCTAGCGGCCTCTACAATGAGCAGTTCTTC
j_call: TRBJ2-5; clone_size: .; d_call: .; v_call: TRBV6-5; cdr3_aa: CASRRQGSETQYF; cdr3_nt: TGTGCCAGCAGACGCCAGGGATCGGAGACCCAGTACTTC
j_call: TRBJ2-7; clone_size: .; d_call: TRBD2; v_call: TRBV28; cdr3_aa: CASSPLAGGHSSYEQYF; cdr3_nt: TGTGCCAGCAGTCCACTAGCGGGAGGGCATAGCTCCTACGAGCAGTACTTC
j_call: TRBJ2-6; clone_size: .; d_call: .; v_call: TRBV12-3/TRBV12-4; cdr3_aa: CASRLAGANVPTF; cdr3_nt: TGTGCCAGCAGACTAGCTGGGGCCAACGTCCCGACTTTC
j_call: TRBJ2-1; clone_size: .; d_call: TRBD2; v_call: TRBV24-1; cdr3_aa: CATSVSRGTRRNEQFF; cdr3_nt: TGTGCCACCAGTGTTAGTAGGGGGACTAGAAGGAATGAGCAGTTCTTC
j_call: TRBJ1-5; clone_size: few; d_call: .; v_call: TRBV6-5; cdr3_aa: CASSLEGRTSGLPQHF; cdr3_nt: TGTGCCAGCAGCCTCGAGGGACGGACCAGTGGACTGCCCCAGCATTTT
j_call: TRBJ2-7; clone_size: .; d_call: TRBD2; v_call: TRBV20-1; cdr3_aa: CSASTVRLAGGFSEQYF; cdr3_nt: TGCAGTGCGTCGACAGTAAGACTAGCGGGAGGATTTAGCGAGCAGTACTTC
j_call: TRBJ2-1; clone_size: .; d_call: .; v_call: TRBV7-2; cdr3_aa: CASGWGQYNEQFF; cdr3_nt: TGTGCCAGTGGCTGGGGTCAATACAATGAGCAGTTCTTC
j_call: TRBJ1-6; clone_size: .; d_call: .; v_call: TRBV5-1; cdr3_aa: CASSEGQISSPLHF; cdr3_nt: TGCGCCAGCTCCGAGGGGCAGATTTCTTCACCCCTCCACTTT
j_call: TRBJ2-1; clone_size: once; d_call: .; v_call: TRBV30; cdr3_aa: CAWGSGRLSDEQFF; cdr3_nt: TGTGCCTGGGGGTCGGGACGACTATCGGATGAGCAGTTCTTC
j_call: TRBJ2-7; clone_size: .; d_call: .; v_call: TRBV9; cdr3_aa: CASSVGPRVHEQYF; cdr3_nt: TGTGCCAGCAGCGTGGGACCTCGTGTGCACGAGCAGTACTTC
j_call: TRBJ2-1; clone_size: .; d_call: .; v_call: TRBV27; cdr3_aa: CASSSGRTSTNEQFF; cdr3_nt: TGTGCCAGCAGTTCCGGAAGGACCTCTACCAATGAGCAGTTCTTC
j_call: TRBJ2-7; clone_size: few; d_call: TRBD1; v_call: TRBV11-2; cdr3_aa: CASSRLNRDRGSSYEQYF; cdr3_nt: TGTGCCAGCAGCCGACTTAACCGGGACAGGGGAAGCTCCTACGAGCAGTACTTC
j_call: TRBJ2-3; clone_size: .; d_call: TRBD2; v_call: TRBV20-1; cdr3_aa: CSASLTLLAGGDTQYF; cdr3_nt: TGCAGTGCTAGCCTCACACTACTAGCGGGAGGGGATACGCAGTATTTT
j_call: TRBJ2-3; clone_size: .; d_call: .; v_call: TRBV20-1; cdr3_aa: CSASGRSTDTQYF; cdr3_nt: TGCAGTGCTAGCGGGAGAAGCACAGATACGCAGTATTTT
j_call: TRBJ2-7; clone_size: .; d_call: .; v_call: TRBV5-6; cdr3_aa: CASSSYPDWSSYEQYF; cdr3_nt: TGTGCCAGCAGCTCTTACCCGGACTGGAGCTCCTACGAGCAGTACTTC
j_call: TRBJ2-7; clone_size: .; d_call: TRBD2; v_call: TRBV7-2; cdr3_aa: CASSSGTSGRAVQYF; cdr3_nt: TGTGCCAGCAGCTCCGGGACTAGCGGGAGGGCCGTGCAGTACTTC
j_call: TRBJ2-6; clone_size: .; d_call: .; v_call: TRBV18; cdr3_aa: CASSPQGATGANVLTF; cdr3_nt: TGTGCCAGCTCACCACAGGGTGCTACAGGGGCCAACGTCCTGACTTTC
j_call: TRBJ2-5; clone_size: few; d_call: .; v_call: TRBV4-1; cdr3_aa: CASSQDKSFQQETQYF; cdr3_nt: TGCGCCAGCAGCCAAGATAAATCTTTCCAACAAGAGACCCAGTACTTC
j_call: TRBJ2-7; clone_size: many; d_call: .; v_call: TRBV18; cdr3_aa: CASSPSQNYEQYF; cdr3_nt: TGTGCCAGCTCACCTTCACAGAATTACGAGCAGTACTTC
j_call: TRBJ2-3; clone_size: few; d_call: TRBD2; v_call: TRBV7-9; cdr3_aa: CASSHSGGRADTQYF; cdr3_nt: TGTGCCAGCAGCCACAGCGGCGGGAGGGCAGATACGCAGTATTTT
j_call: TRBJ2-7; clone_size: .; d_call: TRBD2; v_call: TRBV29-1; cdr3_aa: CSVVWTSAYNEQYF; cdr3_nt: TGCAGCGTTGTGTGGACTAGTGCCTACAATGAGCAGTACTTC
j_call: TRBJ2-7; clone_size: .; d_call: .; v_call: TRBV6-2/TRBV6-3; cdr3_aa: CASSPRPNEQYF; cdr3_nt: TGTGCCAGCAGTCCGCGCCCAAACGAGCAGTACTTC
j_call: TRBJ1-5; clone_size: .; d_call: .; v_call: TRBV28; cdr3_aa: CASRRAEFNQPQHF; cdr3_nt: TGTGCCAGCAGGCGTGCCGAGTTCAATCAGCCCCAGCATTTT
j_call: TRBJ2-5; clone_size: .; d_call: .; v_call: TRBV6-5; cdr3_aa: CASSYGREGTQYF; cdr3_nt: TGTGCCAGCAGTTACGGCAGAGAGGGGACCCAGTACTTC
j_call: TRBJ2-7; clone_size: .; d_call: .; v_call: TRBV19; cdr3_aa: CASSHKGREQYF; cdr3_nt: TGTGCCAGTAGCCACAAGGGAAGGGAGCAGTACTTC
j_call: TRBJ2-3; clone_size: .; d_call: TRBD2; v_call: TRBV20-1; cdr3_aa: CSLKGSGRGADTQYF; cdr3_nt: TGCAGTTTAAAGGGAAGCGGGAGGGGAGCAGATACGCAGTATTTT
j_call: TRBJ2-7; clone_size: few; d_call: .; v_call: TRBV12-3/TRBV12-4; cdr3_aa: CASGLAGKGAYNEQYF; cdr3_nt: TGTGCCAGTGGGCTGGCGGGGAAAGGAGCCTACAATGAGCAGTACTTC
j_call: TRBJ1-4; clone_size: many; d_call: .; v_call: TRBV12-3/TRBV12-4; cdr3_aa: CASSLGTATNEKLFF; cdr3_nt: TGTGCCAGCAGTTTAGGGACAGCAACTAATGAAAAACTGTTTTTT
j_call: TRBJ2-7; clone_size: .; d_call: .; v_call: TRBV6-1; cdr3_aa: CASSGSGDPYEQYF; cdr3_nt: TGTGCCAGCAGCGGATCAGGGGACCCCTACGAGCAGTACTTC
j_call: TRBJ1-5; clone_size: .; d_call: TRBD1; v_call: TRBV7-2; cdr3_aa: CASSQWTGSLSNQPQHF; cdr3_nt: TGTGCCAGCAGCCAGTGGACAGGGTCCCTTAGCAATCAGCCCCAGCATTTT
j_call: TRBJ2-3; clone_size: .; d_call: .; v_call: TRBV27; cdr3_aa: CASSLDSYTDTQYF; cdr3_nt: TGTGCCAGCAGTTTGGACAGCTACACAGATACGCAGTATTTT
j_call: TRBJ1-2; clone_size: .; d_call: .; v_call: TRBV7-9; cdr3_aa: CASSSSRPRGYTF; cdr3_nt: TGTGCCAGCAGCTCCTCCCGGCCTCGAGGCTACACCTTC
j_call: TRBJ2-3; clone_size: .; d_call: TRBD2; v_call: TRBV6-2/TRBV6-3; cdr3_aa: CASTTRGLTSEEGTQYF; cdr3_nt: TGTGCCAGCACGACTCGGGGACTAACTTCGGAGGAAGGTACGCAGTATTTT
j_call: TRBJ2-1; clone_size: .; d_call: TRBD2; v_call: TRBV20-1; cdr3_aa: CSAPKRAGGGYNEQFF; cdr3_nt: TGCAGTGCTCCCAAACGAGCGGGGGGTGGCTACAATGAGCAGTTCTTC
j_call: TRBJ1-1; clone_size: many; d_call: .; v_call: TRBV29-1; cdr3_aa: CSVKNIQDRGWELNTEAFF; cdr3_nt: TGCAGCGTAAAAAACATCCAGGACAGAGGATGGGAGTTGAACACTGAAGCTTTCTTT